This T cell receptor beta chain came from a study of Graves' ophthalmopathy and Graves' hyperthyroidism. Amplification targeted the TCR beta CDR3 regions, with RNA transcripts as the source material. A first-round RT-PCR used HTBI primers, followed by a second-round multiplex PCR. Each CDR3 protein is one row after TCRdb ran MiXCR on the multiplex PCR reads. The top ten clones hold around 40% of a sample with about 740,000 distinct CDR3 sequences, 40% of them seen once. Germline V gives CDR1 SGHTS, CDR2 YDEGEE. Trimming left V 1 base short and J 2 bases short, with 10 bases between. The CDR3 is 14 residues long. This clonotype was detected a few times.

The chain has TRBV5-8 and TRBJ2-7, with unresolved D. This receptor was identified in an adult man with Graves' ophthalmopathy. Sequenced: peripheral blood. The CDR3 region has the DNA TGTGCCAGCAGCTTGCGGCAGGTCCCCTACGAGCAGTACTTC. Its protein product is CASSLRQVPYEQYF.